These 31 T cell receptor beta chains came from one sample sequenced in a study of T cell responses to AZD1222 COVID-19 vaccine. The data were produced by immunoSEQ multiplex PCR, yet TCRdb's version contains in-frame clones alone and is incomplete. The profile covers roughly 77,000 clones, with roughly 94% appearing a single time and roughly 6.4% taken by the ten largest. The source was peripheral blood, collected on day 0 of MenACWY control vaccination. The receptors here all came from an adult in good health.

This sequence joins TRBV27 and TRBJ2-3; D not certain. V dropped 5 bases and J dropped 2 bases, with 11 bases sitting between them. Germline V gene sequence: CDR1 MNHEY, CDR2 SMNVEV (reference sequence). The CDR3 spans 14 residues. CDR3 bases: TGTGCCAGCAGTCCCCGACGGACCACAGATACGCAGTATTTT. It specifies CASSPRRTTDTQYF.

The CDR3 here is CAWSPNSGGAGELFF. In DNA form, the CDR3 reads TGTGCCTGGTCCCCTAATAGCGGGGGGGCCGGGGAGCTGTTTTTT. The chain is built from TRBV30 and TRBJ2-2, with 11 bases aligning to TRBD2. The V gene end was trimmed by 5 bases and the J gene end by 6 bases; junction bases not matched to a gene: 8. Looked up from germline, CDR1 is GTSNPN and CDR2 is SVGIG (reference sequence). This CDR3 comprises 15 residues.

The chain uses TRBV24-1 and TRBJ2-3; D assignment may be TRBD1 or TRBD2 (6 bases each). The germline V gene encodes CDR1 KGHDR and CDR2 SFDVKD. Trimming took off 1 base at V and 5 bases at J, with 15 bases between the two ends. CDR3 length: 16 residues. CDR3 nucleotides: TGTGCCACCAGTGATTTCCCCCGGGGGCGGGAAGATACGCAGTATTTT. It specifies CATSDFPRGREDTQYF.

J is TRBJ2-5 and V is TRBV3-1 (or the pseudogene TRBV3-2); D remains unclear. This CDR3 has 11 residues. Trimming stripped 5 bases from V and 6 bases from J, with 7 bases between. Germline V lookup: CDR1 LGHDT, CDR2 YNNKEL (reference sequence). CDR3 sequence (DNA): TGTGCCAGCAGCGCCCGGAAGACCCAGTACTTC. Its protein product is CASSARKTQYF.

The V gene is TRBV15, the J gene TRBJ2-7; D not resolved. V was shortened by 0 bases and J by 7 bases, with 10 bases between the two germline ends. There are 13 residues in the CDR3. The germline gives CDR1 LNHNV, CDR2 YYDKDF (reference sequence). The CDR3 spells CATSRDRGVEQYF. CDR3 nucleotide sequence: TGTGCCACCAGCAGAGATCGAGGAGTGGAGCAGTACTTC.

The gene calls are TRBV6-2 or TRBV6-3 and TRBJ2-7, with TRBD2 matching over 8 bases. The trim removed 5 bases at V and 6 bases at J, leaving 15 bases unmatched. This CDR3 has 16 residues. Germline values: CDR1 MNHEY, CDR2 SVGEGT. CDR3 coding DNA: TGTGCCAGCAGTGACCTTTCACCGGGACTAGGAAGCGAGCAGTACTTC. It specifies CASSDLSPGLGSEQYF.

The CDR3 DNA reads as TGCGCCAGCAGCCAACCGGGACTAGCGGGAGGCAATGAGCAGTTCTTC. Encoded protein: CASSQPGLAGGNEQFF. J is TRBJ2-1 and V is TRBV5-1, with 15 bases aligning to TRBD2. Germline loops: CDR1 SGHRS, CDR2 YFSETQ. V lost 4 bases, J lost 6 bases, and 5 bases stayed unmatched. The CDR3 length is 16 residues.

The V and J genes are TRBV5-1 and TRBJ1-1; 10 bases match TRBD1. After removal of 3 bases from V and 4 bases from J, the junction contained 3 bases not matched to a gene. The CDR3 sequence is 14 residues long. CDR1 and CDR2 (germline): SGHRS, YFSETQ. CDR3 DNA: TGCGCCAGCAGCTCCGGACAGGGGGGCACTGAAGCTTTCTTT. Its protein product is CASSSGQGGTEAFF. Using reference TRBV5-1 and TRBJ1-1 for the parts outside the CDR3, the full variable domain is KAGVTQTPRYLIKTRGQQVTLSCSPISGHRSVSWYQQTPGQGLQFLFEYFSETQRNKGNFPGRFSGRQFSNSRSEMNVSTLELGDSALYLCASSSGQGGTEAFFGQGTRLTVV.

This clone was recorded only once. The rearrangement links TRBV9 to TRBJ1-5, with D tentatively TRBD1 (5 bases). This CDR3 is built from 13 residues. Per germline, CDR1 SGDLS and CDR2 YYNGEE. V lost 2 bases and J 6 bases, leaving 9 bases between the germline ends. This CDR3 is CASSVMGGQPQHF. CDR3 DNA: TGTGCCAGCAGCGTTATGGGGGGTCAGCCCCAGCATTTT.

The chain is built from TRBV7-8 and TRBJ1-2, with 7 positions matching TRBD1. Germline V gene sequence: CDR1 SGHVS, CDR2 FQNEAQ. V shed 2 bases and J 3 bases; nucleotides not matched to a gene: 9. This CDR3 region has 16 residues. The CDR3 DNA reads as TGTGCCAGCAGCTTACCCCACAGGGGCTTAGACTATGGCTACACCTTC. Its protein is CASSLPHRGLDYGYTF.

This clone was seen once. CDR3 loop: CASSLTSGSNTGELFF. The DNA of the CDR3 is TGTGCCAGCTCACTCACTAGCGGCTCGAACACCGGGGAGCTGTTTTTT. J is TRBJ2-2 and V is TRBV18; TRBD2 aligns across 8 bases. CDR1 KGHSH and CDR2 LQKENI come from the germline V gene. V was pared by 4 bases and J by 0 bases, with 4 bases of the junction left unmatched. The CDR3 has 16 amino acids.

J is TRBJ2-5 and V is TRBV7-9; D is possibly TRBD2 (5 bases). The CDR3 is 15 amino acids. Germline assignment: CDR1 SEHNR and CDR2 FQNEAQ (reference sequence). V lost 1 base and J lost 2, with 11 bases in between. The CDR3 DNA sequence: TGTGCCAGCAGCTTAGGGAGGAGATTACAAGAGACCCAGTACTTC. Protein sequence: CASSLGRRLQETQYF.

This sequence joins TRBV10-3 and TRBJ2-7; 7 bases are a match to TRBD1. J lost 0 bases, V lost 10 bases, and 3 bases had no gene match. The CDR3 is 12 residues long. CDR1 is ENHRY, CDR2 SYGVKD, per germline. The CDR3 DNA sequence: TGTGCCACCGGACAGGTCTCCTACGAGCAGTACTTC. Its translation is CATGQVSYEQYF.

The V gene is TRBV25-1, the J gene TRBJ2-3; D is possibly TRBD2 (5 bases). V was clipped by 1 base and J by 0 bases, with 8 bases between them. Per the germline V gene, CDR1 is MGHDK and CDR2 is SYGVNS. CDR3 size: 15 residues. The chain's CDR3 is CASSEFGDSTDTQYF. The CDR3 nucleotides read TGTGCCAGCAGTGAATTCGGGGATAGCACAGATACGCAGTATTTT.

The rearrangement joins TRBV6-5 to TRBJ1-1, with D perhaps TRBD1 (6 bases). V lost 4 bases and J 1 base, leaving 13 bases between the germline ends. This CDR3 has 15 amino acids. Looked up from germline, CDR1 is MNHEY and CDR2 is SVGAGI. CDR3: CASSSGAGANTEAFF. The CDR3 nucleotides read TGTGCCAGCAGTTCCGGGGCAGGGGCGAACACTGAAGCTTTCTTT.

This clone came up once. V and J are TRBV7-2 and TRBJ1-1, with TRBD1 matching 8 bases. Germline trimming cut 1 base from V and 1 base from J; bases unmatched to any gene: 2. The CDR3 spans 15 residues. CDR1 is SGHTA, CDR2 FQGNSA, per germline. CDR3 protein: CASSLDGQGNTEAFF. The CDR3 DNA reads TGTGCCAGCAGCTTAGACGGACAGGGGAACACTGAAGCTTTCTTT. Filled out from reference TRBV7-2 and TRBJ1-1, the complete variable domain reads GAGVSQSPSNKVTEKGKDVELRCDPISGHTALYWYRQSLGQGLEFLIYFQGNSAPDKSGLPSDRFSAERTGGSVSTLTIQRTQQEDSAVYLCASSLDGQGNTEAFFGQGTRLTVV.

The chain couples TRBV6-6 to TRBJ2-7; D remains unclear. The germline CDR1 and CDR2 sequences are MNHNY and SVGAGI (reference sequence). The CDR3 length is 11 residues. V gave up 2 bases and J gave up 6 bases, with 5 bases separating them. In nucleotides, the CDR3 is TGTGCCAGCAGTTACACAACCGAGCAGTACTTC. Translation: CASSYTTEQYF.

The rearrangement links TRBV7-9 to TRBJ2-1; D is perhaps TRBD1 or TRBD2 (6 bases each). Germline V lookup: CDR1 SEHNR, CDR2 FQNEAQ (reference sequence). The V and J ends lost 3 bases and 2 bases respectively, with 14 bases between them. The CDR3 consists of 16 residues. CDR3 nucleotides: TGTGCCAGCAGCTTGGGGGGCGGGACACCCTACAATGAGCAGTTCTTC. This codes for CASSLGGGTPYNEQFF.

V and J are TRBV6-5 and TRBJ2-1; TRBD2 might be the D (5 bases). Germline V CDR1 and CDR2: MNHEY, SVGAGI. Trimming removed 9 bases at V and 0 bases at J, with 15 bases between. CDR3 size: 15 residues. CDR3 region: CASRRTGSSYNEQFF. The CDR3 nucleotides are TGTGCCAGTAGACGGACGGGGAGCTCCTACAATGAGCAGTTCTTC.

The CDR3 spells CASSARLAGGADTQYF. CDR3 in DNA: TGTGCCAGTAGTGCTAGACTAGCGGGGGGGGCAGATACGCAGTATTTT. This chain connects TRBV19 to TRBJ2-3, with 14 bases lining up with TRBD2. This CDR3 has 16 amino acids. Germline values: CDR1 LNHDA, CDR2 SQIVND (reference sequence). V shed 5 bases and J 4 bases; nucleotides not matched to a gene: 5.

In this sample, this clone turned up once. CDR3: CASSQEWNNEQFF. The DNA for the CDR3 is TGTGCCAGCAGCCAGGAATGGAACAATGAGCAGTTCTTC. The gene calls are TRBV5-5 and TRBJ2-1; D gene ambiguous. This CDR3 has 13 amino acids. From germline, CDR1 is SGHKS and CDR2 YYEKEE (reference sequence). V lost 4 bases and J lost 5, with 10 bases in between.

J is TRBJ1-3 and V is TRBV25-1; D is uncertain. V shed 1 base and J shed 2 bases, with 9 bases lying between them. Germline CDR1 MGHDK, CDR2 SYGVNS. The CDR3 extends over 15 amino acids. The DNA for the CDR3 is TGTGCCAGCAGTGAATCGGTACCCCCTGGAAACACCATATATTTT. This gives the protein CASSESVPPGNTIYF.

The chain joins TRBV28 to TRBJ1-4, with TRBD1 as a possible D gene (5 bases). Trimming shortened V by 8 bases and J by 7 bases, and 14 bases separated the two germline ends. The germline V gene encodes CDR1 MDHEN and CDR2 SYDVKM. This CDR3 is 13 amino acids long. The CDR3 sequence: CASGSGPGEKLFF. The CDR3, as DNA: TGTGCCAGCGGGTCGGGACCGGGTGAAAAACTGTTTTTT. Variable domain in full (rest from reference TRBV28 and TRBJ1-4): DVKVTQSSRYLVKRTGEKVFLECVQDMDHENMFWYRQDPGLGLRLIYFSYDVKMKEKGDIPEGYSVSREKKERFSLILESASTNQTSMYLCASGSGPGEKLFFGSGTQLSVL.

This chain links TRBV7-2 with TRBJ2-1; TRBD2 agrees at 7 bases. This CDR3 has 14 amino acids. Trimming at V came to 10 bases and at J to 0 bases, leaving 6 bases not matched to a gene. CDR1 SGHTA and CDR2 FQGNSA come from the germline V gene. The CDR3 DNA reads as TGTGCCACTAGCGGTTCAAGCTCCTACAATGAGCAGTTCTTC. Translated, it gives CATSGSSSYNEQFF.

Comment on this clone: Since a much larger clone is just one base distant, this may be a read error. Other DNA sequences in the same sample also yield this CDR3. The genes are TRBV9 and TRBJ2-7; unclear D gene. Trimming left V 4 bases short and J 0 bases short, with 8 bases between. This CDR3 has 13 residues. CDR1 is SGDLS and CDR2 is YYNGEE in the germline V gene. The CDR3 sequence is CASSPDGSYEQYF. The CDR3 DNA is TGTGCCAGCAGCCCCGATGGCTCCTACGAGCAGTACTTC.

The V gene is TRBV2, the J gene TRBJ2-1; D perhaps matches TRBD2 (5 bases). Germline assignment: CDR1 SNHLY and CDR2 FYNNEI. The V gene lost 0 bases and the J gene lost 6 bases, with 12 bases spanning the gap. This CDR3 contains 15 residues. This chain's CDR3 is CASSEALGRSNEQFF. CDR3 sequence (DNA): TGTGCCAGCAGTGAAGCGCTTGGGAGATCCAATGAGCAGTTCTTC.

The chain uses TRBV29-1 and TRBJ2-1; no firm D call. CDR1 SQVTM and CDR2 ANQGSEA come from the germline V gene. V was cut by 1 base and J by 3 bases, with 10 bases left in between. The CDR3 runs to 14 residues. The CDR3 DNA sequence: TGCAGCGTTGAAGGGACGAACCTCTACAATGAGCAGTTCTTC. Translating gives CSVEGTNLYNEQFF.

J is TRBJ2-2 and V is TRBV30; D is perhaps TRBD1 or TRBD2 (5 bases each). The V gene's germline CDR1 is GTSNPN and CDR2 SVGIG (reference sequence). The CDR3 sequence is 16 residues long. V dropped 1 base and J dropped 6 bases, with 18 bases sitting between them. CDR3 bases: TGTGCCTGGAGTGAGGAGATTGGGGGTGGCCCCGGGGAGCTGTTTTTT. Its protein is CAWSEEIGGGPGELFF.

The V and J genes are TRBV29-1 and TRBJ2-3; 11 bases line up with TRBD2. Germline loops: CDR1 SQVTM, CDR2 ANQGSEA. The V and J ends lost 1 base and 2 bases, in that order; junction bases with no gene match: 20. The CDR3 loop spans 21 amino acids. The CDR3, as DNA: TGCAGCGTTGAAGGCCTAGCGGGGGGACAACACGTCTCGGGTCTCACAGATACGCAGTATTTT. As protein: CSVEGLAGGQHVSGLTDTQYF.

This chain connects TRBV7-2 to TRBJ2-1; 7 nucleotides agree with TRBD1. Trimming at V came to 2 bases and at J to 9 bases, leaving 4 bases not matched to a gene. The CDR3 consists of 13 residues. Per germline, CDR1 SGHTA and CDR2 FQGNSA. The CDR3 protein is CASSLTAGGEQFF. The CDR3, as DNA: TGTGCCAGCAGCTTAACGGCAGGGGGTGAGCAGTTCTTC.

The chain recombines TRBV18 with TRBJ1-5; D gene ambiguous. V was pared by 4 bases and J by 2 bases, with 12 bases between. The CDR3 covers 15 residues. The germline CDR1 and CDR2 sequences are KGHSH and LQKENI. DNA for the CDR3: TGTGCCAGCTCACGGACTGCTACGGGCAATCAGCCCCAGCATTTT. Translation: CASSRTATGNQPQHF.